Included here is one T cell receptor beta chain sequence, with context. The data are from a study of blood T cell repertoires in COVID-19. The V end lost 1 base, the J end lost 0 bases, and 15 bases lay between the germline ends. In germline, CDR1 is MGHRA, CDR2 YSYEKL. This CDR3 has 18 residues. Here immunoSEQ multiplex PCR was the method, and the copy in TCRdb shows in-frame clones only, minus some. The sample lists hundreds of thousands of clones; about 82% were seen once. Sequencing was done on a sample of peripheral blood. The V and J genes are TRBV4-1 and TRBJ1-4; D is unclear. The sequence came from a woman older than 75 with COVID-19, enrolled during active disease. CDR3 coding DNA: TGCGCCAGCAGCCAAGTTTTGACACGATTCGCAACTAATGAAAAACTGTTTTTT. It translates to CASSQVLTRFATNEKLFF.